The 30 T cell receptor beta chains below come from one sample, sequenced in a study of CD8+CD57+ T cells in acquired aplastic anemia. For sequencing, patients were chosen who had shown expansion of CD8+CD57+ cells by flow cytometry. Genomic DNA acted as the template from which TCR beta VDJ combination and CDR3 sequence profiling were carried out. TCRdb reprocessed the reads with MiXCR, giving one entry per CDR3 protein. The repertoire holds about 95,000 distinct CDR3 sequences, with about 63% as singletons. What was sequenced was sorted CD4+, CD8+, or CD8+CD57+ T cells (not recorded which) from PBMCs. These receptors were collected from a human donor with aplastic anemia.

The genes are TRBV7-9 and TRBJ2-7; 14 positions agree with TRBD2. V gave up 9 bases and J gave up 0 bases; unmatched junction bases: 1. The CDR3 totals 14 residues. Germline CDR1 is SEHNR and CDR2 is FQNEAQ (reference sequence). The CDR3 sequence: CASGLAGGSYEQYF. DNA for the CDR3: TGTGCCAGTGGACTAGCGGGGGGCTCCTACGAGCAGTACTTC.

This clonotype appeared many times. This chain uses TRBV25-1 with TRBJ1-3, with 12 bases lining up with TRBD1. Germline V gene data show CDR1 as MGHDK and CDR2 as SYGVNS. V was clipped by 9 bases and J by 9 bases; unmatched bases: 3. This CDR3 contains 12 residues. The CDR3, as DNA: TGTGCCAGTACGGGACAGGGGGCCACCATATATTTT. Its protein is CASTGQGATIYF.

The rearrangement links TRBV20-1 to TRBJ2-4; maybe TRBD2 (5 bases). Germline CDR1 and CDR2: DFQATT and SNEGSKA (reference sequence). The CDR3 length is 13 residues. V dropped 1 base and J dropped 10 bases, with 14 bases sitting between them. The CDR3 coding sequence is TGCAGTGCTAGAGGCAGACGGCCGGGGATTCAGTACTTC. This gives the protein CSARGRRPGIQYF.

The chain is built from TRBV4-1 and TRBJ2-3; no definite D call. There are 16 residues in the CDR3. V dropped 2 bases and J dropped 7 bases, with 19 bases sitting between them. Germline V gives CDR1 MGHRA, CDR2 YSYEKL. CDR3 loop: CASSQPSTTGEYTQYF. CDR3 coding DNA: TGCGCCAGCAGCCAACCCTCTACCACCGGAGAATATACGCAGTATTTT.

The rearrangement uses TRBV10-3 and TRBJ1-2, with TRBD1 identical over 8 bases. Germline V gene sequence: CDR1 ENHRY, CDR2 SYGVKD. Trimming took 6 bases from V and 5 from J; bases not matched to a gene: 5. The CDR3 is made up of 13 amino acids. The chain's CDR3 is CAIRQGGLYGYTF. The CDR3 DNA follows: TGTGCCATCAGACAGGGGGGATTGTATGGCTACACCTTC.

The V call is TRBV20-1, the J call TRBJ2-7; the D is unclear. Trimming removed 1 base at V and 3 bases at J, with 7 bases between. The CDR3 length is 12 residues. The germline CDR1 and CDR2 sequences are DFQATT and SNEGSKA (reference sequence). The CDR3 bases are TGCAGTGCTAGAGGAGATTACTACGAGCAGTACTTC. This translates into CSARGDYYEQYF.

The chain is built from TRBV7-9 and TRBJ2-1; the match to TRBD2 covers 7 bases. There are 13 residues in the CDR3. Germline-derived CDR1 and CDR2 are SEHNR and FQNEAQ (reference sequence). The V segment lost 5 bases and the J segment 6 bases; nucleotides outside the gene matches: 4. The CDR3 DNA follows: TGTGCCAGCAGCCCCGGGAGGTGCAATGAGCAGTTCTTC. Protein: CASSPGRCNEQFF. Complete variable domain (other parts from reference TRBV7-9 and TRBJ2-1): DTGVSQNPRHKITKRGQNVTFRCDPISEHNRLYWYRQTLGQGPEFLTYFQNEAQLEKSRLLSDRFSAERPKGSFSTLEIQRTEQGDSAMYLCASSPGRCNEQFFGPGTRLTVL.

The chain carries TRBV25-1 and TRBJ2-3; 10 bases are shared with TRBD2. J gave up 2 bases and V 4 bases, and 3 bases lay outside the gene matches. The CDR3 covers 15 residues. The germline CDR1 and CDR2 sequences are MGHDK and SYGVNS. The CDR3 loop is CASSGLAGYTDTQYF. The CDR3 nucleotides read TGTGCCAGCAGTGGACTAGCGGGTTACACAGATACGCAGTATTTT. The variable domain in full, completed from reference TRBV25-1 and TRBJ2-3, reads EADIYQTPRYLVIGTGKKITLECSQTMGHDKMYWYQQDPGMELHLIHYSYGVNSTEKGDLSSESTVSRIRTEHFPLTLESARPSHTSQYLCASSGLAGYTDTQYFGPGTRLTVL.

This chain links TRBV9 with TRBJ2-3, with a weak D call TRBD1 (6 bases). CDR1 SGDLS and CDR2 YYNGEE come from the germline V gene. V was cut by 3 bases and J by 3 bases, with 8 bases left in between. The CDR3 length is 13 residues. The CDR3: CASSAGTTDTQYF. CDR3 DNA sequence: TGTGCCAGCAGCGCCGGGACAACAGATACGCAGTATTTT.

As DNA, the CDR3 is TGTGCCAGCACACAGGGGGCGGATAGGCTACGGCCCCAGCATTTT. Its protein is CASTQGADRLRPQHF. The V gene is TRBV2, the J gene TRBJ1-5; 9 nucleotides align to TRBD1. This CDR3 has 15 residues. V lost 7 bases to trimming and J lost 9 bases; unmatched junction nucleotides: 13. The germline V gene has CDR1 SNHLY and CDR2 FYNNEI. Based on the CDR3 plus reference TRBV2 and TRBJ1-5, the full variable domain is EPEVTQTPSHQVTQMGQEVILRCVPISNHLYFYWYRQILGQKVEFLVSFYNNEISEKSEIFDDQFSVERPDGSNFTLKIRSTKLEDSAMYFCASTQGADRLRPQHFGDGTRLSIL.

The genes are TRBV5-1 and TRBJ2-7, with D possibly being TRBD1 or TRBD2 (5 bases each). The CDR3 spans 15 residues. Trimming removed 0 bases from V and 1 base from J, with 11 bases in between. From germline, CDR1 is SGHRS and CDR2 YFSETQ. The DNA of the CDR3 is TGCGCCAGCAGCTTGGGAGGGACCGAGTCCTACGAGCAGTACTTC. This encodes CASSLGGTESYEQYF. Full variable domain (missing parts from reference TRBV5-1 and TRBJ2-7): KAGVTQTPRYLIKTRGQQVTLSCSPISGHRSVSWYQQTPGQGLQFLFEYFSETQRNKGNFPGRFSGRQFSNSRSEMNVSTLELGDSALYLCASSLGGTESYEQYFGPGTRLTVT.

V is TRBV7-3 and J is TRBJ1-5, with D unclear. CDR1 is SGHTA and CDR2 is FQGTGA in the germline V gene. This CDR3 region has 12 residues. The CDR3 spells CAKDTDNQPQHF. Written as DNA, the CDR3 is TGTGCTAAAGACACGGACAATCAGCCCCAGCATTTT.

In nucleotides, the CDR3 is TGTGCCATCAGTGAGTCGAGCAACACCGGGGAGCTGTTTTTT. Translation gives CAISESSNTGELFF. The chain combines TRBV10-3 with TRBJ2-2; D unclear. The CDR3 is made up of 14 amino acids. The germline V and J ends were trimmed by 0 bases and 2 bases, with 4 bases remaining between them. The V gene's germline CDR1 is ENHRY and CDR2 SYGVKD.

The chain joins TRBV6-4 to TRBJ2-2; 10 positions match TRBD1. The J segment lost 5 bases and the V segment lost 3 bases, leaving 3 bases of the junction unmatched. Germline assignment: CDR1 MRHNA and CDR2 SNTAGT. The CDR3 runs to 15 residues. The DNA for the CDR3 is TGTGCCAGCAGTGAAGGGACAGGGGAAACCGGGGAGCTGTTTTTT. Translated: CASSEGTGETGELFF.

This chain connects TRBV19 to TRBJ2-7; the match to TRBD2 covers 7 bases. CDR1 is LNHDA and CDR2 is SQIVND in the germline V gene (reference sequence). CDR3 length: 13 amino acids. V was clipped by 2 bases and J by 4 bases; unmatched bases: 2. The CDR3 sequence: CASSILRGYEQYF. DNA of the CDR3: TGTGCCAGTAGTATACTGCGGGGGTACGAGCAGTACTTC.

In regard to this clonotype: One junction end disagrees with the germline gene, perhaps due to a read error. This sequence joins TRBV20-1 and TRBJ2-7; D possibly corresponds to TRBD2 (6 bases). Germline CDR1 is DFQATT and CDR2 is SNEGSKA (reference sequence). The CDR3 sequence is 13 residues long. The CDR3 protein is CSARGTKSYERYF. CDR3 nucleotide sequence: TGCAGTGCTAGAGGGACTAAATCCTACGAGCGGTACTTC.

This clonotype was picked up one time. The rearrangement links TRBV19 to TRBJ1-1; 8 nucleotides agree with TRBD1. The trim removed 1 base at V and 11 bases at J, leaving 15 bases unmatched. The CDR3 has 16 residues. CDR1 and CDR2 from the germline V gene are LNHDA and SQIVND (reference sequence). CDR3 sequence reads: CASSIVPGQAVFRAFF. CDR3 nucleotide sequence: TGTGCCAGTAGTATAGTTCCGGGACAGGCTGTATTCCGGGCTTTCTTT.

The table lists this clonotype with a count of one. Mismatch with germline at one junction end may stem from a read error. The chain has TRBV2 and TRBJ2-3; 7 bases are a match to TRBD1. Germline CDR1 is SNHLY and CDR2 is FYNNEI. CDR3 size: 13 residues. The CDR3 sequence: CASTGQNTDAQYF. CDR3 nucleotides: TGTGCCAGCACGGGACAGAACACAGATGCGCAGTATTTT.

The chain couples TRBV2 to TRBJ2-7; TRBD1 matches at 8 bases. The CDR3 has 15 residues. Losses at the gene ends were 6 bases for V and 4 bases for J; bases not matched to a gene: 11. The germline CDR1 and CDR2 sequences are SNHLY and FYNNEI. The CDR3 DNA follows: TGTGCCAGCAGCGATGGACAGGGTGGGAGGTACGAGCAGTACTTC. Translated: CASSDGQGGRYEQYF.

The rearrangement joins TRBV20-1 to TRBJ1-1, with D perhaps matching TRBD1 (6 bases). CDR1 and CDR2 from the germline V gene are DFQATT and SNEGSKA (reference sequence). V lost 0 bases and J lost 5, with 10 bases in between. CDR3 length: 13 residues. The CDR3 spells CSARDNRETEAFF. The CDR3 DNA is TGCAGTGCTAGAGATAACAGGGAAACTGAAGCTTTCTTT.

The chain uses TRBV20-1 and TRBJ2-7, with 7 positions matching TRBD1. The CDR3 is 13 amino acids. V shed 5 bases and J 3 bases; nucleotides not matched to a gene: 7. Per the germline V gene, CDR1 is DFQATT and CDR2 is SNEGSKA (reference sequence). DNA of the CDR3: TGCAGTGCTCCCGTAGGGGGCGTCTACGAGCAGTACTTC. It is translated as CSAPVGGVYEQYF.

This clonotype was seen once. This rearrangement joins TRBV15 to TRBJ1-3; unclear D gene. The CDR3 runs 14 residues. V was cut by 0 bases and J by 9 bases, with 12 bases left in between. Per germline, CDR1 LNHNV and CDR2 YYDKDF (reference sequence). CDR3 in DNA: TGTGCCACCAGCAGAGATCGAGTTGAACCCACCATATATTTT. Protein product: CATSRDRVEPTIYF.

There are a few counts of this clonotype. This chain links TRBV10-3 with TRBJ1-2, with D tentatively TRBD1 (5 bases). Germline CDR1 and CDR2: ENHRY and SYGVKD. This CDR3 contains 12 residues. Trimming left V 8 bases short and J 4 bases short, with 11 bases between. CDR3 amino acids: CAIEGDGYGYTF. The CDR3 DNA reads TGTGCCATCGAAGGGGACGGCTATGGCTACACCTTC.

The rearrangement uses TRBV2 and TRBJ1-1, with 8 bases matching TRBD1. The trim removed 9 bases at V and 4 bases at J, leaving 10 bases unmatched. CDR3 length equals 14 residues. The germline V gene has CDR1 SNHLY and CDR2 FYNNEI. The CDR3 region has the DNA TGTGCCAGTACCCCACAGGGGGAGGGCACTGAAGCTTTCTTT. Protein product: CASTPQGEGTEAFF.

The chain links TRBV6-1 to TRBJ2-3, with TRBD2 matching over 8 bases. Per the germline V gene, CDR1 is MNHNS and CDR2 is SASEGT. J lost 3 bases, V lost 8 bases, and 4 bases had no gene match. The CDR3 is 13 residues long. CDR3 sequence (DNA): TGTGCCAGCGGTCGCGGGGGGACAGATACGCAGTATTTT. Its translation: CASGRGGTDTQYF.

This rearrangement joins TRBV20-1 to TRBJ2-5; TRBD1 is a possible D gene (6 bases). With 3 bases removed from V and 2 bases from J, the gap between germline ends came to 13 bases. The CDR3 sequence is 14 residues long. Germline V lookup: CDR1 DFQATT, CDR2 SNEGSKA (reference sequence). The CDR3 loop reads CSARMDSFQETQYF. CDR3 nucleotide sequence: TGCAGTGCTAGGATGGACAGTTTTCAAGAGACCCAGTACTTC.

This clonotype was seen just once. V and J are TRBV19 and TRBJ2-7; the D gene is possibly TRBD1 (5 bases). This CDR3 is built from 15 residues. In germline, CDR1 is LNHDA, CDR2 SQIVND (reference sequence). The V end lost 0 bases, the J end lost 5 bases, and 14 bases lay between the germline ends. CDR3 amino acids: CASSIEGQGWDEQYF. The CDR3 DNA reads TGTGCCAGTAGTATAGAAGGCCAGGGATGGGACGAGCAGTACTTC.

The chain links TRBV20-1 to TRBJ1-6, with TRBD1 matching over 7 bases. The germline V gene has CDR1 DFQATT and CDR2 SNEGSKA (reference sequence). J gave up 6 bases and V 3 bases, and 5 bases lay outside the gene matches. The CDR3 sequence is 14 residues long. The CDR3 reads CSASPGTANSPLHF. CDR3 DNA: TGCAGTGCTAGTCCCGGGACAGCTAATTCACCCCTCCACTTT.

Comments on this clonotype: An end of the junction does not agree with germline; a read error may underlie this. V usage is TRBV2 and J usage is TRBJ1-1; 7 positions match TRBD1. The germline gives CDR1 SNHLY, CDR2 FYNNEI. CDR3 length equals 17 residues. CDR3 DNA: TGTGCCAGCAGTGGCACTTCGGGACAGACGATGAACACTGAAGCTCTCTTT. It encodes CASSGTSGQTMNTEALF.

This clonotype has more than one count but fewer than ten. The chain has TRBV20-1 and TRBJ2-7, with TRBD2 as a possible D gene (6 bases). This CDR3 has 14 amino acids. V was shortened by 0 bases and J by 6 bases, with 15 bases between the two germline ends. CDR1 is DFQATT, CDR2 SNEGSKA, per germline (reference sequence). The CDR3 coding sequence is TGCAGTGCTAGAGATAGACTAGGAGGGTTCGAGCAGTACTTC. Its protein product is CSARDRLGGFEQYF.